This T cell receptor beta chain was captured in a study of blood T cell repertoires in COVID-19. The overall study: Samples of COVID-19 (acute and convalescent) were obtained from the United States, Italy and Spain. In each case, the material was cDNA or gDNA derived from T cells, B-cell-depleted T cells, or PBMCs.

The germline CDR1 and CDR2 sequences are SNHLY and FYNNEI. CDR3 length: 15 residues. V lost 5 bases and J 4 bases, leaving 17 bases between the germline ends. In the original processing: Reference gene primer amplification yielded estimated nucleated cell counts. Assay: immunoSEQ multiplex PCR; the TCRdb copy retains only in-frame clones and omits some. V, J and clone size are those of that table, while D and trimming were read from the DNA. In the table there are about 190,000 clones, roughly 80% of which are singletons. J is TRBJ1-1 and V is TRBV2; D perhaps matches TRBD1 (6 bases). The sequence was obtained from a woman in her 50s with acute or convalescent COVID-19. The sequenced material came from peripheral blood. The chain's CDR3 is CASSPTTGGGTEAFF. As DNA, the CDR3 is TGTGCCAGCAGTCCTACGACAGGCGGGGGCACTGAAGCTTTCTTT.